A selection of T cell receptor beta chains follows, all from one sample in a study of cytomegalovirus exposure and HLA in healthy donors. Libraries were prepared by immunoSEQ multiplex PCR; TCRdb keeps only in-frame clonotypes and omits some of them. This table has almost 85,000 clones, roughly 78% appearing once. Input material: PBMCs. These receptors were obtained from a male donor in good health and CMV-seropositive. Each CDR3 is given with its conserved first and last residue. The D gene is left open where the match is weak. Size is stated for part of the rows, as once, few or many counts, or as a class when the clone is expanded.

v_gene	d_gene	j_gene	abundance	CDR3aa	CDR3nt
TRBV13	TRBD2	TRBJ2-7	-	CASSPGLAGMYEQYF	TGTGCCAGCAGCCCGGGACTAGCGGGAATGTACGAGCAGTACTTC
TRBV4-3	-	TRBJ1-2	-	CASSQDASGFGGYTF	TGCGCCAGCAGCCAAGATGCCTCGGGGTTCGGCGGCTACACCTTC
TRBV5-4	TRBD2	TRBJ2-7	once	CASSLAGSSYEQYF	TGTGCCAGCAGCTTAGCGGGAAGCTCCTACGAGCAGTACTTC
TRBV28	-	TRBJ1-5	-	CASSFQGSNQPQHF	TGTGCCAGCAGTTTCCAGGGATCGAATCAGCCCCAGCATTTT
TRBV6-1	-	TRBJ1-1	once	CASSTGYTEAFF	TGTGCCAGCAGTACCGGGTACACTGAAGCTTTCTTT
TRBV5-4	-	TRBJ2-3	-	CASSSGTSTDTQYF	TGTGCCAGCAGCTCCGGGACATCGACAGATACGCAGTATTTT
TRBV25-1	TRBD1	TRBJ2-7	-	CASSRGQATSYEQYF	TGTGCCAGCAGTAGGGGGCAGGCCACTTCCTACGAGCAGTACTTC
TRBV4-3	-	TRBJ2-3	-	CASSQDLSSASTDTQYF	TGCGCCAGCAGCCAAGATTTGTCTAGCGCAAGCACAGATACGCAGTATTTT
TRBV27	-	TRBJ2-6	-	CASRTIAGSGANVLTF	TGTGCCAGCAGAACCATCGCAGGGTCCGGGGCCAACGTCCTGACTTTC
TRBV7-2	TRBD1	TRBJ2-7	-	CASSVTGDRYEQYF	TGTGCCAGCAGCGTGACAGGGGATCGGTACGAGCAGTACTTC
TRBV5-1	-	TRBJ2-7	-	CASSLAGSPYEQYF	TGCGCCAGCAGCTTGGCAGGATCTCCCTACGAGCAGTACTTC
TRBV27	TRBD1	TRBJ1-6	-	CASRPGTVINSPLHF	TGTGCCAGCAGACCCGGGACAGTGATTAATTCACCCCTCCACTTT
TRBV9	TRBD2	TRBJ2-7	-	CASSVGLAGGLSYEQYF	TGTGCCAGCAGCGTGGGACTAGCGGGAGGACTCTCCTACGAGCAGTACTTC
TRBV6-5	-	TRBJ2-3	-	CASSYDGQPSTDTQYF	TGTGCCAGCAGTTACGATGGACAACCGAGCACAGATACGCAGTATTTT
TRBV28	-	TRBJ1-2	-	CASSSSTVSYTF	TGTGCCAGCAGTTCCTCCACAGTTAGCTACACCTTC
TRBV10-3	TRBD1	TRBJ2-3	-	CAVSGGGTDTQYF	TGTGCCGTCTCAGGGGGCGGCACAGATACGCAGTATTTT
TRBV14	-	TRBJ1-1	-	CASSQMTVNTEAFF	TGTGCCAGCAGCCAGATGACAGTGAACACTGAAGCTTTCTTT
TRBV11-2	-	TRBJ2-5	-	CASSSDAGSQYF	TGTGCCAGCAGCTCGGACGCCGGGAGCCAGTACTTC
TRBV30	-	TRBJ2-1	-	CAWSVYDPAIFF	TGTGCCTGGAGTGTTTATGATCCTGCGATTTTCTTC
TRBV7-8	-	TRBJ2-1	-	CASSHGTEEQFF	TGTGCCAGCAGCCATGGCACAGAAGAGCAGTTCTTC
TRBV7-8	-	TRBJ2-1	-	CASSLVGQGGYNEQFF	TGTGCCAGCAGCTTAGTTGGTCAGGGAGGCTACAATGAGCAGTTCTTC
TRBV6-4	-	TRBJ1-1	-	CASSDQGKGTEAFF	TGTGCCAGCAGTGACCAGGGGAAGGGTACCGAAGCTTTCTTT
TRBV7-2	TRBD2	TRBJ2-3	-	CASSSGLAGGFPDTQYF	TGTGCCAGCAGCTCCGGACTAGCGGGAGGTTTCCCAGATACGCAGTATTTT
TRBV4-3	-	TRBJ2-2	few	CASSPRTNTGELFF	TGCGCCAGCAGCCCGCGGACGAACACCGGGGAGCTGTTTTTT
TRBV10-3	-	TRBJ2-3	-	CAISDSIFTDTQYF	TGTGCCATCAGTGACAGTATCTTCACAGATACGCAGTATTTT
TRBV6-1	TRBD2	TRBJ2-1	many	CASGVAGGMEYEQFF	TGTGCCAGCGGGGTAGCGGGAGGGATGGAGTATGAGCAGTTCTTC
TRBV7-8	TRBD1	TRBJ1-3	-	CASNHRGLGNTIYF	TGTGCCAGCAACCATAGGGGGCTTGGAAACACCATATATTTT
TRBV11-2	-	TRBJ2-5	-	CASSPGTSALRGGQYF	TGTGCCAGCAGCCCAGGGACAAGTGCACTTCGAGGAGGCCAGTACTTC
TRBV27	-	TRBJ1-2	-	CASSLSGGNYGYTF	TGTGCCAGCAGTTTATCGGGGGGTAACTATGGCTACACCTTC
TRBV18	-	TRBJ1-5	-	CASSLEGGNQPQHF	TGTGCCAGCTCCCTAGAGGGGGGCAATCAGCCCCAGCATTTT
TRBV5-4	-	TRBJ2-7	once	CASSLRLGSYEQYF	TGTGCCAGCAGCTTGAGACTAGGATCCTACGAGCAGTACTTC
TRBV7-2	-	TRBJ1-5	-	CASSLFSSNQPQHF	TGTGCCAGCAGCTTATTTAGTAGCAATCAGCCCCAGCATTTT
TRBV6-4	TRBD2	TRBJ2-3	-	CASSEVAGSTDTQYF	TGTGCCAGCAGTGAGGTAGCGGGATCCACAGATACGCAGTATTTT
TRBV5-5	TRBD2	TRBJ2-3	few	CASSWSLAEGDTQYF	TGTGCCAGCAGCTGGTCACTAGCGGAGGGGGATACGCAGTATTTT
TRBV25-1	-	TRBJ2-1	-	CASSELFRETYEQFF	TGTGCCAGCAGTGAATTATTCCGGGAGACCTATGAGCAGTTCTTC
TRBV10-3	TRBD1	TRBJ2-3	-	CAISEYRGDTQYF	TGTGCCATCAGTGAGTACAGGGGAGATACGCAGTATTTT
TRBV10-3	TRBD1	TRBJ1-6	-	CAISDSSDRVDSPLHF	TGTGCCATCAGTGATTCCTCGGACAGGGTTGATTCACCCCTCCACTTT
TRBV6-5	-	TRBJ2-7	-	CASSEPSNSYEQYF	TGTGCCAGCAGTGAGCCCTCGAACTCCTACGAGCAGTACTTC
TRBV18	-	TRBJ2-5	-	CASSPPRVEYQETQYF	TGTGCCAGCTCACCACCGAGGGTAGAATACCAAGAGACCCAGTACTTC
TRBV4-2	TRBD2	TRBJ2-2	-	CASSQETSGTGELFF	TGTGCCAGCAGCCAAGAAACTAGCGGGACCGGGGAGCTGTTTTTT
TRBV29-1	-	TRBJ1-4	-	CSVEDPTTNEKLFF	TGCAGCGTTGAAGATCCTACAACTAATGAAAAACTGTTTTTT
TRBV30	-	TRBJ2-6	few	CARTQGSPSGANVLTF	TGTGCCCGGACACAGGGTTCCCCCTCGGGGGCCAACGTCCTGACTTTC
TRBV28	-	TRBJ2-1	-	CASSYRVEQFF	TGTGCCAGCAGTTATCGTGTTGAGCAGTTCTTC